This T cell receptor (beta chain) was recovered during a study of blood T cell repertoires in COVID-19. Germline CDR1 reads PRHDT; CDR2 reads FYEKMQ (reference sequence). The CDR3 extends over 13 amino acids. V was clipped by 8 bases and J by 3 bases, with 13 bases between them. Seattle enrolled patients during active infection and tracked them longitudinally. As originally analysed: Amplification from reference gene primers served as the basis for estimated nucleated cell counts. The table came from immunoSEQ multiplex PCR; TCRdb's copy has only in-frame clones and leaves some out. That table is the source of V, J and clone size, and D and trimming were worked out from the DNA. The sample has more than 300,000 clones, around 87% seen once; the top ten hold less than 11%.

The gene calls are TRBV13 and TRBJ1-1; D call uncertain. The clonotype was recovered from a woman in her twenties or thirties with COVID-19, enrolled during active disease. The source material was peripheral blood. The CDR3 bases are TGTGCCAGCCAACCGGAAGGAGACACTGAAGCTTTCTTT. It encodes CASQPEGDTEAFF.